This T cell receptor beta chain emerged from a study of cytomegalovirus exposure and HLA in healthy donors. It was with 60 Vbeta and 13 Jbeta primers that the PCR ran. Only in-frame clones appear in the TCRdb table, and some are missing; sequencing was by immunoSEQ multiplex PCR. The table shows over 110,000 clones, with more than 75% occurring only once. The ends were cut back, 7 bases at V and 6 bases at J, with 14 bases in the middle. The germline V gene has CDR1 MRHNA and CDR2 SNTAGT. This CDR3 has 13 amino acids. The V gene is TRBV6-4, the J gene TRBJ2-3; weak D call: TRBD1 (5 bases). The TCR was taken from a woman aged 40 to 50 in good health and CMV-seropositive. Sequences were obtained from PBMCs. The CDR3 sequence is CASKRQGWDTQYF. The CDR3 bases are TGTGCCAGCAAAAGGCAGGGTTGGGATACGCAGTATTTT.